The present T cell receptor (beta chain) was sequenced within a study of neurological immune-mediated disorders. The V gene's germline CDR1 is DFQATT and CDR2 SNEGSKA (reference sequence). There are 18 residues in the CDR3. V dropped 0 bases and J dropped 0 bases, with 20 bases sitting between them. TCRdb processed the 5' RACE reads anew with MiXCR; each CDR3 protein has one entry. Of 75,000 to 80,000 distinct CDR3 sequences in the sample, just over 5% were seen once. This clonotype has a count of ten or more. The chain uses TRBV20-1 and TRBJ1-1; D might be TRBD1 (6 bases). The sequence was collected from a woman aged 30 to 39 with multiple sclerosis. Input material: PBMCs. In DNA form, the CDR3 reads TGCAGTGCTAGAGATCTTATGGGGGGGGCCTGGATGAACACTGAAGCTTTCTTT. It specifies CSARDLMGGAWMNTEAFF.